The clone carrying this T cell receptor beta chain was recorded only once. Its antigen is not known. The junction does not match germline at one end; this may be a read error. Germline lookup yields CDR1 SNHLY and CDR2 FYNNEI. This CDR3 comprises 13 residues. These data are taken from a study of blood T cells in healthy people across ages. A J-beta primer mix and a sample-barcoded 5' primer were used in a second PCR of roughly 7 to 12 cycles. Each cDNA molecule received a tag from a template-switch adaptor that had 12 random nucleotides. MiXCR was run by TCRdb on the 5' RACE reads, yielding one entry per CDR3 protein. The table includes 1.5 million to 2 million distinct CDR3 sequences, about 35% detected once. Study-wide results and caveats: There were more naive CD4+ cells and higher diversity in long-lived donors than in aged donors. Nothing was known about donor CMV status, and this possibly confounded expanded clonotype changes.

The rearrangement uses TRBV2 and TRBJ2-2, with D possibly matching TRBD1 (7 bases). This clonotype was obtained from a woman aged 30 to 39 in good health. The sequencing input was blood. DNA of the CDR3: TGTGCCGGCAGGGGGGACAACACCGGGGAGCTGTTTTTT. Translating it yields CAGRGDNTGELFF.